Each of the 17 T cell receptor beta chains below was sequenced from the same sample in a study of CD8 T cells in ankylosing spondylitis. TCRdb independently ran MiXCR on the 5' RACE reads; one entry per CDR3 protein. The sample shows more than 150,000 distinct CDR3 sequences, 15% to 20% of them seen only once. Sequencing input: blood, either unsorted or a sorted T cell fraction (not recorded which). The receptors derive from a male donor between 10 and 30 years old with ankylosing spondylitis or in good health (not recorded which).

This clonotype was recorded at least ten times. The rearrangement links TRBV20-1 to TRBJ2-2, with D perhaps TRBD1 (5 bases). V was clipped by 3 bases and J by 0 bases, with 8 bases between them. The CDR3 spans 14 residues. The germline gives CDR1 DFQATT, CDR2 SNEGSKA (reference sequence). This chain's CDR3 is CSASVRANTGELFF. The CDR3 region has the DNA TGCAGTGCTAGCGTCAGGGCGAACACCGGGGAGCTGTTTTTT.

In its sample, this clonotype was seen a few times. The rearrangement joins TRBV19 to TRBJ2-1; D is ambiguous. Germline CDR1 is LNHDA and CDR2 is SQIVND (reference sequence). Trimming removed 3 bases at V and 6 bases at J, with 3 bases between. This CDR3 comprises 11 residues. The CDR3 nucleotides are TGTGCCAGTAGTATCGGCAATGAGCAGTTCTTC. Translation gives CASSIGNEQFF.

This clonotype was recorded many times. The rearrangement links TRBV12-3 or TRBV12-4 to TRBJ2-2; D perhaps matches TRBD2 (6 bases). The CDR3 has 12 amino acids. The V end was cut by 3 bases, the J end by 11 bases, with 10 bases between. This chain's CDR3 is CASSFWGLELFF. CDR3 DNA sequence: TGTGCCAGCAGTTTTTGGGGACTCGAGCTGTTTTTT.

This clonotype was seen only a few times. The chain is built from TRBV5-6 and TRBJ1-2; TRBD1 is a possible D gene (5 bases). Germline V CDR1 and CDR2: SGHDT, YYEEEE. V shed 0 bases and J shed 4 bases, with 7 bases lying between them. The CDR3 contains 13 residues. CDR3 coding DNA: TGTGCCAGCAGCTTGGCTGGGACCTATGGCTACACCTTC. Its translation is CASSLAGTYGYTF.

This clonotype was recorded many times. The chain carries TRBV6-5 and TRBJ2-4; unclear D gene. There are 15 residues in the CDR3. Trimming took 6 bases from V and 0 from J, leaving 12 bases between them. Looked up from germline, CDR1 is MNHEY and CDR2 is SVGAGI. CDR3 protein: CASSQRTVAKNIQYF. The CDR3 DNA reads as TGTGCCAGCAGCCAAAGGACGGTAGCCAAAAACATTCAGTACTTC.

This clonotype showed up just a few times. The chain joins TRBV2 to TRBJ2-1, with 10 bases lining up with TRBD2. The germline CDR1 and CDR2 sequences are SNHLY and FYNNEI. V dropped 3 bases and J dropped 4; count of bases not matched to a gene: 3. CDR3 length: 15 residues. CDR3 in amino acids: CASSDRAGGYNEQFF. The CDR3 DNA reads TGTGCCAGCAGTGATCGAGCGGGAGGGTACAATGAGCAGTTCTTC.

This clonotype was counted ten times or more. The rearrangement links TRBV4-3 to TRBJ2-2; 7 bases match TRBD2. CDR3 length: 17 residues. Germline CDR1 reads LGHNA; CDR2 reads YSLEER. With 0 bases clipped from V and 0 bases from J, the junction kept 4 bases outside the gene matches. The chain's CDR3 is CASSQEGGSANTGELFF. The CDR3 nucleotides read TGCGCCAGCAGCCAAGAGGGGGGGAGCGCGAACACCGGGGAGCTGTTTTTT.

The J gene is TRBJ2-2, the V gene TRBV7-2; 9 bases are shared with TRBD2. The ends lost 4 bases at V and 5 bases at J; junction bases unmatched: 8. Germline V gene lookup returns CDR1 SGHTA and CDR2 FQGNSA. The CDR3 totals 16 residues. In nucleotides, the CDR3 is TGTGCCAGCAGCTCAGGGTGGCTAGCGGGAACCGGGGAGCTGTTTTTT. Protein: CASSSGWLAGTGELFF.

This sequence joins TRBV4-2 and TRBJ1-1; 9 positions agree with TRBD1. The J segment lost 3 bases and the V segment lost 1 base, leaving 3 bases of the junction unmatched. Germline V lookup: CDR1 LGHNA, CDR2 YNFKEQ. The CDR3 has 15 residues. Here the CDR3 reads CASSQVGQGYTEAFF. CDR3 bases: TGTGCCAGCAGCCAAGTGGGACAGGGCTACACTGAAGCTTTCTTT.

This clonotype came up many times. The CDR3 protein is CASSLSSFQNIQYF. CDR3 bases: TGTGCCAGCAGCTTATCAAGTTTCCAAAACATTCAGTACTTC. The rearrangement uses TRBV7-2 and TRBJ2-4; D is unresolved. The CDR3 covers 14 residues. Germline CDR1 is SGHTA and CDR2 is FQGNSA. Trimming removed 2 bases at V and 5 bases at J, with 10 bases between.

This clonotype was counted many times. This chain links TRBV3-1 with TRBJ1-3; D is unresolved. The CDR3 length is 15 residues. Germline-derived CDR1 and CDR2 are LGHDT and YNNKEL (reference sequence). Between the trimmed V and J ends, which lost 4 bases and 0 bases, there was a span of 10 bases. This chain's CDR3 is CASSLGVNSGNTIYF. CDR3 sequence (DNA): TGTGCCAGCAGCCTTGGGGTCAACTCTGGAAACACCATATATTTT.

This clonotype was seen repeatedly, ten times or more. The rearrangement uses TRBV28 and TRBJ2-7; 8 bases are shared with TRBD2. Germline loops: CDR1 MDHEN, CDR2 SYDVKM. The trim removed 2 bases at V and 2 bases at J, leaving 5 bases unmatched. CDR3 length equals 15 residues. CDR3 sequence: CASSLVSGATYEQYF. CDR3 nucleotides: TGTGCCAGCAGTTTAGTTAGCGGGGCGACCTACGAGCAGTACTTC.

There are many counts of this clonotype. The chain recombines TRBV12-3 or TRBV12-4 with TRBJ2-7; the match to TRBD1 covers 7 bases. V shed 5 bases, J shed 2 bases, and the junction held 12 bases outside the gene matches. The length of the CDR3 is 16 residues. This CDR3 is CASSPRRRDSAYEQYF. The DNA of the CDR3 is TGTGCCAGCAGTCCTCGCCGCCGGGACAGCGCCTACGAGCAGTACTTC.

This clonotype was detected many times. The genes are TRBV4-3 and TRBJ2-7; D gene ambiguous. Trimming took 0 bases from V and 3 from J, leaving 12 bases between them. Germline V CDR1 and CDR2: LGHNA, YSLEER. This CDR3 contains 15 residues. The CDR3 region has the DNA TGCGCCAGCAGCCAAGATCGGACCTCCCACTACGAGCAGTACTTC. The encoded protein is CASSQDRTSHYEQYF.

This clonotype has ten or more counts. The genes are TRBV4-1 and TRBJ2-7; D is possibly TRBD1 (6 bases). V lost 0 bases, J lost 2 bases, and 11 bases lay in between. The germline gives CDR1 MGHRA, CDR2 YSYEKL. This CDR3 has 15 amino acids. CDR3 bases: TGCGCCAGCAGCCAAGAACAGGGTTTTACCTACGAGCAGTACGTC. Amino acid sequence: CASSQEQGFTYEQYV.

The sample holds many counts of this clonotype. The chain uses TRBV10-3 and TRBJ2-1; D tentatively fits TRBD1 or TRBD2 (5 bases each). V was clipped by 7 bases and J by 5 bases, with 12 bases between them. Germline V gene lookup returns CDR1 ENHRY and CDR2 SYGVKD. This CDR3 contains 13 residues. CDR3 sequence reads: CAIKGTQDNEQFF. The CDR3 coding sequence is TGTGCCATCAAGGGGACCCAAGACAATGAGCAGTTCTTC.

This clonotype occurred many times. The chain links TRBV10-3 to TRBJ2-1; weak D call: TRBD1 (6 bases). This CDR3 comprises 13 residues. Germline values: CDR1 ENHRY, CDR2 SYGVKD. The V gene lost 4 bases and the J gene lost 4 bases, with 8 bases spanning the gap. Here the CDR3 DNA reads TGTGCCATCAGTGTACAGGGATACAATGAGCAGTTCTTC. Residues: CAISVQGYNEQFF.